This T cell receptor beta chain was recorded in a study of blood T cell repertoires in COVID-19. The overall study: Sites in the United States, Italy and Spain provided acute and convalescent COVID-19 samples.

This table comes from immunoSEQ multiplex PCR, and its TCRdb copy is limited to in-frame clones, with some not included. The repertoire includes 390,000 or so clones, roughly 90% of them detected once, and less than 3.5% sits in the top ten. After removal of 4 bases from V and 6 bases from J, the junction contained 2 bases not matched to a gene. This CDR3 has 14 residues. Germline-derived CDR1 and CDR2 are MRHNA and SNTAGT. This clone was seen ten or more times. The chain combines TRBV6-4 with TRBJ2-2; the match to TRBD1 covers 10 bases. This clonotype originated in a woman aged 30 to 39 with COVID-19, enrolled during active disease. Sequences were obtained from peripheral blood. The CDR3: CASSAGTGAGELFF. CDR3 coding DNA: TGTGCCAGCAGTGCCGGGACAGGGGCCGGGGAGCTGTTTTTT.